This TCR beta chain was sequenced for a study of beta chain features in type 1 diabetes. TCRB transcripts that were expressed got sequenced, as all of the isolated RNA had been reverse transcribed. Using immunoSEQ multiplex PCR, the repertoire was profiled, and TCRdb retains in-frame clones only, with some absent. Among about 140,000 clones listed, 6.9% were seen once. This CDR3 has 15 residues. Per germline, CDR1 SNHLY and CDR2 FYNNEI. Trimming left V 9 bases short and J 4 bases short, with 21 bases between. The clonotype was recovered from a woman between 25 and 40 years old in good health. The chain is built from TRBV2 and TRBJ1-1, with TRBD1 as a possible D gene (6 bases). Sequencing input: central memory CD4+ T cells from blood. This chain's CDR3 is CARLGQGGVVTEAFF. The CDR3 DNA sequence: TGTGCCAGACTAGGACAAGGGGGTGTAGTCACTGAAGCTTTCTTT.